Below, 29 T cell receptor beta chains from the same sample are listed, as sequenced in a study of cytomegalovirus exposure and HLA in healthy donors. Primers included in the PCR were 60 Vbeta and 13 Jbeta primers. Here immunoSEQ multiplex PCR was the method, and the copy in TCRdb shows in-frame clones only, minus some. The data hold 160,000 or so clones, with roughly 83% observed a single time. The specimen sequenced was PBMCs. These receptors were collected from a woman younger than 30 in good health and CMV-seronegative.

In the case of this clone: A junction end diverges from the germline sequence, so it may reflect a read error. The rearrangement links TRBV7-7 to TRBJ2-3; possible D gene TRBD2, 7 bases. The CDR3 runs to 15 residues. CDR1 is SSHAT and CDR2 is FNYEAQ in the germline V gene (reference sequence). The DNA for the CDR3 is TGTGCTAGCAGCTTAGGGGGGGGCGGCACAGATACGCAGTATTTT. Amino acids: CASSLGGGGTDTQYF. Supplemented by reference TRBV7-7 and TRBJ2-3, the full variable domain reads GAGVSQSPRYKVTKRGQDVTLRCDPISSHATLYWYQQALGQGPEFLTYFNYEAQPDKSGLPSDRFSAERPEGSISTLTIQRTEQRDSAMYRCASSLGGGGTDTQYFGPGTRLTVL.

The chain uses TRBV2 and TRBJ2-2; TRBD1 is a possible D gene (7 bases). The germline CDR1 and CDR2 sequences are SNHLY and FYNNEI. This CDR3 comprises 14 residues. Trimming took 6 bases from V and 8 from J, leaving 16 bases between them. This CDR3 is CASRRQGGRGELFF. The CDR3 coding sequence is TGTGCCAGCAGGCGTCAGGGGGGCAGGGGGGAGCTGTTTTTT.

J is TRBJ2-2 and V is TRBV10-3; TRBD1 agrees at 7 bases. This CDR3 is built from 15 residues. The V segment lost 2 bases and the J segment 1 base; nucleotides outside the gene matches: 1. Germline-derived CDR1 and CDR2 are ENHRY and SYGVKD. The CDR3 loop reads CAISERQGNTGELFF. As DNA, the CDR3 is TGTGCCATCAGTGAGCGACAGGGGAACACCGGGGAGCTGTTTTTT.

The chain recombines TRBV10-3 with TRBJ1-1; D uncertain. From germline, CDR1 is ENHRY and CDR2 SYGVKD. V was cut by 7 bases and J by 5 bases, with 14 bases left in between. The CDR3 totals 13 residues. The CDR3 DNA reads TGTGCCATCACCGGAGCCCCTGAGACTGAAGCTTTCTTT. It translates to CAITGAPETEAFF.

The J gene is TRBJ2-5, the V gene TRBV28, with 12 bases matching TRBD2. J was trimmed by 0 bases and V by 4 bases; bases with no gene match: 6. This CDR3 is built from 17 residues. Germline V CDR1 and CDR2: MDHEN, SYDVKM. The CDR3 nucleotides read TGTGCCAGCAGTTCTAGCGGGGGGGATTTGTACCAAGAGACCCAGTACTTC. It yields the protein CASSSSGGDLYQETQYF. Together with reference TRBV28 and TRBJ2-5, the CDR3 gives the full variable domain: DVKVTQSSRYLVKRTGEKVFLECVQDMDHENMFWYRQDPGLGLRLIYFSYDVKMKEKGDIPEGYSVSREKKERFSLILESASTNQTSMYLCASSSSGGDLYQETQYFGPGTRLLVL.

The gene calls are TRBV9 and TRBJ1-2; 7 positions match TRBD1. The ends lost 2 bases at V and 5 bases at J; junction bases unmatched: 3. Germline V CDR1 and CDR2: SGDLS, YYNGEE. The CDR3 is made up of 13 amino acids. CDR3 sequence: CASSVGTVYGYTF. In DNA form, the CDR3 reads TGTGCCAGCAGCGTGGGGACAGTATATGGCTACACCTTC. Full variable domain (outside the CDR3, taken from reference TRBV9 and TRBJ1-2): DSGVTQTPKHLITATGQRVTLRCSPRSGDLSVYWYQQSLDQGLQFLIQYYNGEERAKGNILERFSAQQFPDLHSELNLSSLELGDSALYFCASSVGTVYGYTFGSGTRLTVV.

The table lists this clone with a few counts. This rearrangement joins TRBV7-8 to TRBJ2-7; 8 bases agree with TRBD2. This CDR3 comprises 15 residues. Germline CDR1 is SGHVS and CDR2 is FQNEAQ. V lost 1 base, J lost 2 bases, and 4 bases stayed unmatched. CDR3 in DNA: TGTGCCAGCAGCTTAGAAGCGGGGGCCACCTACGAGCAGTACTTC. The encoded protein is CASSLEAGATYEQYF.

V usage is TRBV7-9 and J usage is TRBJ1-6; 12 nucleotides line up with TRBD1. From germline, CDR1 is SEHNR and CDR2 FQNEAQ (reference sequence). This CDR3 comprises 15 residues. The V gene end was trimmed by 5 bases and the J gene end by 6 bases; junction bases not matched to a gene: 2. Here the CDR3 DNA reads TGTGCCAGCAGCGGGACAGGGGGCTCTAATTCACCCCTCCACTTT. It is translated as CASSGTGGSNSPLHF.

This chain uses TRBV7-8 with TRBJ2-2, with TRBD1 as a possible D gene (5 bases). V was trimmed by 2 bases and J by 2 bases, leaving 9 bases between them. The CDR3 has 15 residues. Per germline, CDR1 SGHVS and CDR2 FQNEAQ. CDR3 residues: CASSLKRGNTGELFF. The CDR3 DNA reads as TGTGCCAGCAGCTTAAAAAGGGGCAACACCGGGGAGCTGTTTTTT.

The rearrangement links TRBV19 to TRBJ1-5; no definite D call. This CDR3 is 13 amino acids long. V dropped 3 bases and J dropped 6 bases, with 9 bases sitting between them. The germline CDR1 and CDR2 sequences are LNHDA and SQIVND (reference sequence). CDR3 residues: CASSMEGGQPQHF. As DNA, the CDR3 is TGTGCCAGTAGTATGGAGGGCGGTCAGCCCCAGCATTTT.

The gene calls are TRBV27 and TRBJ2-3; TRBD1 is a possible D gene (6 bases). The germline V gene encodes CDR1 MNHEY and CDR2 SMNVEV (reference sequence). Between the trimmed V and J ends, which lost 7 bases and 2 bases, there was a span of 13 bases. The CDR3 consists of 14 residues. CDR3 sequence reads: CASKRQVPTDTQYF. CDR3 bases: TGTGCCAGCAAACGACAGGTTCCCACAGATACGCAGTATTTT.

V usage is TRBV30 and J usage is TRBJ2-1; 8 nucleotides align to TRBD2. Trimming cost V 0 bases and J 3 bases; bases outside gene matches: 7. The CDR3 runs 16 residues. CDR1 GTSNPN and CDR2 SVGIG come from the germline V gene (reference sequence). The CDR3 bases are TGTGCCTGGAGTGTCATGGCGGGGGGCCTCTACAATGAGCAGTTCTTC. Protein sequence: CAWSVMAGGLYNEQFF. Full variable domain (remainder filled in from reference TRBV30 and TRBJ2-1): SQTIHQWPATLVQPVGSPLSLECTVEGTSNPNLYWYRQAAGRGLQLLFYSVGIGQISSEVPQNLSASRPQDRQFILSSKKLLLSDSGFYLCAWSVMAGGLYNEQFFGPGTRLTVL.

This CDR3 is CASSEATLGGLGYTF. In DNA, the CDR3 is TGTGCCAGCAGTGAAGCAACTTTAGGGGGCCTTGGCTACACCTTC. The chain recombines TRBV6-1 with TRBJ1-2; TRBD1 aligns across 7 bases. CDR1 MNHNS and CDR2 SASEGT come from the germline V gene. V dropped 0 bases and J dropped 7; count of bases not matched to a gene: 8. The CDR3 has 15 residues.

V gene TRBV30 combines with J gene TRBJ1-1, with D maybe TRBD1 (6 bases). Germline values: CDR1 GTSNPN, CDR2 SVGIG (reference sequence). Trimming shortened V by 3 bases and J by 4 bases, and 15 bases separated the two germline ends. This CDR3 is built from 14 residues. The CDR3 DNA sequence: TGTGCCTGGAGCCTACTACAGGGTAGCACTGAAGCTTTCTTT. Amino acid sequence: CAWSLLQGSTEAFF.

The CDR3 spells CASSTGLKNTEAFF. CDR3 sequence (DNA): TGTGCCAGCAGTACGGGACTCAAGAACACTGAAGCTTTCTTT. V gene TRBV21-1 combines with J gene TRBJ1-1. TRBV21-1 represents a pseudogene. The CDR3 consists of 14 residues.

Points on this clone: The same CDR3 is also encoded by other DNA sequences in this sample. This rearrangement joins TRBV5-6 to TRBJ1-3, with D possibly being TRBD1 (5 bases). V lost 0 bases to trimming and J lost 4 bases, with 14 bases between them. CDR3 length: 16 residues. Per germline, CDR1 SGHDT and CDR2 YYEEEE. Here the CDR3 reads CASSLGQGAVGNTIYF. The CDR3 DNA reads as TGTGCCAGCAGCTTGGGGCAGGGCGCCGTCGGAAACACCATATATTTT.

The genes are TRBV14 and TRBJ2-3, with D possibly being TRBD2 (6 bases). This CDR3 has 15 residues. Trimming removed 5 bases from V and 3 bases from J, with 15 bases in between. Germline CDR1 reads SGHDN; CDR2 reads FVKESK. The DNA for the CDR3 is TGTGCCAGCAGCGGGGGGTGGCTCTCGACAGATACGCAGTATTTT. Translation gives CASSGGWLSTDTQYF.

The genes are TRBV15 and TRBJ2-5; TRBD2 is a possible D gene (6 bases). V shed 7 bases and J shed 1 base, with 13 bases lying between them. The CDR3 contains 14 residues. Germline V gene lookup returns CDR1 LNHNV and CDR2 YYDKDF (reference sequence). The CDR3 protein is CATNNGGFQETQYF. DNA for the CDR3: TGTGCCACCAACAACGGGGGTTTCCAAGAGACCCAGTACTTC. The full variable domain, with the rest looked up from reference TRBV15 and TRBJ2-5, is DAMVIQNPRYQVTQFGKPVTLSCSQTLNHNVMYWYQQKSSQAPKLLFHYYDKDFNNEADTPDNFQSRRPNTSFCFLDIRSPGLGDTAMYLCATNNGGFQETQYFGPGTRLLVL.

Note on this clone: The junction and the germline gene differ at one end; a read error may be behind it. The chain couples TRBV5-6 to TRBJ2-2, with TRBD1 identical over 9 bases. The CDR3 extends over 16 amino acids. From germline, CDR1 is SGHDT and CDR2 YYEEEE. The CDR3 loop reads CASSQKGQGNGGGLFF. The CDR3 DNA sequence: TGTGCCAGCAGTCAAAAGGGACAGGGCAACGGCGGGGGGCTGTTTTTT.

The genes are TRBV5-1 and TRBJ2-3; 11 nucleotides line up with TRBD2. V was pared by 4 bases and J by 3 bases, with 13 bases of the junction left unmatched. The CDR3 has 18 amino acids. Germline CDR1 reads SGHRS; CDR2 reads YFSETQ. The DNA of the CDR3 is TGCGCCAGCAGCCGCGGGTCTAGCGGGGGGCCAGGGACAGATACGCAGTATTTT. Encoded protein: CASSRGSSGGPGTDTQYF.

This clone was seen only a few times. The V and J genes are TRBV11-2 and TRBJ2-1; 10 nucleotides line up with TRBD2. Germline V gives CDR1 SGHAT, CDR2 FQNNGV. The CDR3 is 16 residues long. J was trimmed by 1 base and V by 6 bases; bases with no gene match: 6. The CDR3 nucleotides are TGTGCCAGCAGGTCCCCTAGCGGGGGATCCTACAATGAGCAGTTCTTC. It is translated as CASRSPSGGSYNEQFF.

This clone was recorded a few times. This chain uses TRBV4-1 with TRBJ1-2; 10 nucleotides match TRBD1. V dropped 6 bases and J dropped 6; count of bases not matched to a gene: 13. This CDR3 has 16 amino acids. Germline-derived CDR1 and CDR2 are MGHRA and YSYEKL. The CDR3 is CASRGTPGQGIDGYTF. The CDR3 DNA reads TGCGCCAGCAGGGGTACCCCGGGACAGGGGATCGATGGCTACACCTTC.

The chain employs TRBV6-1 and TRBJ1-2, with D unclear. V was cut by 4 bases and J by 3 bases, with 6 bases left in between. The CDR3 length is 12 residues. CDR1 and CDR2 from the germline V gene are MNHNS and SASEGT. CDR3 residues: CASSAGDYGYTF. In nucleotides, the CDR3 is TGTGCCAGCAGTGCGGGAGACTATGGCTACACCTTC.

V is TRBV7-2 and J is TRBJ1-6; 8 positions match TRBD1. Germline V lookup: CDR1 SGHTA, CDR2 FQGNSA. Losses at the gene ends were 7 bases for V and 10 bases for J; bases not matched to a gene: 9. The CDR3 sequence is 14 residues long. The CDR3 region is CASTTDRVSSPLHF. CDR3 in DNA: TGTGCCAGCACCACGGACAGGGTGAGCTCACCCCTCCACTTT.

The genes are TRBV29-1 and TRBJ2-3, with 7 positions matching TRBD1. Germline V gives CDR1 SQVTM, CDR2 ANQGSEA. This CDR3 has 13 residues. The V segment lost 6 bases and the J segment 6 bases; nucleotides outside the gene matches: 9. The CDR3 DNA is TGCAGCGTCCTACAGGGGCGCGGGGATACGCAGTATTTT. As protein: CSVLQGRGDTQYF.

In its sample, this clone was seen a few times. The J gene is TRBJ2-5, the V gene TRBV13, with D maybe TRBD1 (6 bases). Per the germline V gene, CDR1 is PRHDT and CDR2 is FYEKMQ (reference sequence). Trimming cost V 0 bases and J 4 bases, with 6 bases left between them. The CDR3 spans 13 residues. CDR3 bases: TGTGCCAGCAGCTTAGGAGGGGGAGAGACCCAGTACTTC. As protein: CASSLGGGETQYF.

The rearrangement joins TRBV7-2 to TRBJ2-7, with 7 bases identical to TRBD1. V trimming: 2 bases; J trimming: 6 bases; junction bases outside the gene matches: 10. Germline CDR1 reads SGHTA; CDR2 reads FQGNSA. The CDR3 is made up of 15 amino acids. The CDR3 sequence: CASSLSGTALGEQYF. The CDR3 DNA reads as TGTGCCAGCAGCTTATCCGGGACAGCCCTCGGCGAGCAGTACTTC.

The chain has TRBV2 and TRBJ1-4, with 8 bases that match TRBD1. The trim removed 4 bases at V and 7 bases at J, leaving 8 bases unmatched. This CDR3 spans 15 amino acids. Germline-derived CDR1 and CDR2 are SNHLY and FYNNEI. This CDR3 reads CASSGRTGSGEKLFF. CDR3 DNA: TGTGCCAGCAGTGGGCGGACAGGGAGCGGTGAAAAACTGTTTTTT.

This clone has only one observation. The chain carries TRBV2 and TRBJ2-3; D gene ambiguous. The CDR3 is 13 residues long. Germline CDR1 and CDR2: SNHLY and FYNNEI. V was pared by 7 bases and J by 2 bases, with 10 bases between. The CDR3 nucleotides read TGTGCCAGCACGCCTAAGTTCACAGATACGCAGTATTTT. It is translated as CASTPKFTDTQYF.